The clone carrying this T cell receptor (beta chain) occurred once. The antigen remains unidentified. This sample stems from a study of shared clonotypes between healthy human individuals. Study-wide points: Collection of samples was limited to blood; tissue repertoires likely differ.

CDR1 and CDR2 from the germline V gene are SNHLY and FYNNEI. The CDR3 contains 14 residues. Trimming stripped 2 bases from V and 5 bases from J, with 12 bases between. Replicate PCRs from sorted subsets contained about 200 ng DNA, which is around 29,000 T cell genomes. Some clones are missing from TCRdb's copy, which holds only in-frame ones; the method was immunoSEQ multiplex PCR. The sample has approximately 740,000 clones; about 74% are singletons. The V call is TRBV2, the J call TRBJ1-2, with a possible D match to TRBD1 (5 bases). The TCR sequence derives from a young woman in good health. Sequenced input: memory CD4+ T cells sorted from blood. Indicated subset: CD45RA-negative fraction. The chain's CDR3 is CASSEQDTSYGYTF. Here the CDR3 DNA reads TGTGCCAGCAGTGAACAGGACACGTCATATGGCTACACCTTC.